This TCR beta chain was sequenced during a study of T cell responses to AZD1222 COVID-19 vaccine. General study findings and limits: Samples come after the peak T cell response, not at day 14. Seropositive at baseline were only 5 to 7 AZD1222 recipients. At 160-218 and 743-854, vaccine-associated CD4 TCRs were dominant, and they spanned spike.

Sequencing used immunoSEQ multiplex PCR; TCRdb keeps in-frame clones, though not all of them. The sample consists of roughly 150,000 clones, approximately 88% of them appearing once. Remarks on this clone: Its target is unknown.

This CDR3 region has 15 residues. CDR1 and CDR2 from the germline V gene are MNHNY and SVGAGI (reference sequence). V lost 2 bases to trimming and J lost 7 bases; unmatched junction nucleotides: 6. The sequencing used peripheral blood, collected on day 0 of MenACWY control vaccination. The chain is built from TRBV6-6 and TRBJ2-1; TRBD2 matches at 9 bases. The receptor's source is an adult in good health. CDR3 nucleotide sequence: TGTGCCAGCAGTTACGGGCGGGGGGGCCGTAATGAGCAGTTCTTC. It translates to CASSYGRGGRNEQFF.